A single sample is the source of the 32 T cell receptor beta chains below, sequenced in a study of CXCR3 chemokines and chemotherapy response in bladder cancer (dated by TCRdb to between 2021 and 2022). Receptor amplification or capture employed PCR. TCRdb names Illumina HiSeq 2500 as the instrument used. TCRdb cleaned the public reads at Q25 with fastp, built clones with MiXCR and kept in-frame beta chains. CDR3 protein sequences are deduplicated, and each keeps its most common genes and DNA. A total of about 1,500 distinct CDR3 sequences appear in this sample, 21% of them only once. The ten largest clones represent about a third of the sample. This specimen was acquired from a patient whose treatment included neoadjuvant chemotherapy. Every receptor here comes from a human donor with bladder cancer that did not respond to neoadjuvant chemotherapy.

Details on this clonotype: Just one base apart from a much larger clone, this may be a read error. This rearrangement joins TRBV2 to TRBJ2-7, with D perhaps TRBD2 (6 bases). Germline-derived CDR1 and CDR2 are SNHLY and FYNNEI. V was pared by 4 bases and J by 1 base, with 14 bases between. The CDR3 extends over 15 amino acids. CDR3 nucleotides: TGTGCCAGCAGTGTAGGACTAACGGGGTCCTACGAGCAGTACTTC. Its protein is CASSVGLTGSYEQYF.

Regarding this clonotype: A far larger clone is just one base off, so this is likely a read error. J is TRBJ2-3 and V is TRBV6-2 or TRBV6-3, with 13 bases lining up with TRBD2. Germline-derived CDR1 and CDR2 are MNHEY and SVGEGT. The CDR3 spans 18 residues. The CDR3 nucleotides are TGTGCCAGCAATTACTCGATGGGACTAGCGGGGAGGTCAGATACGCAGTATTTT. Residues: CASNYSMGLAGRSDTQYF.

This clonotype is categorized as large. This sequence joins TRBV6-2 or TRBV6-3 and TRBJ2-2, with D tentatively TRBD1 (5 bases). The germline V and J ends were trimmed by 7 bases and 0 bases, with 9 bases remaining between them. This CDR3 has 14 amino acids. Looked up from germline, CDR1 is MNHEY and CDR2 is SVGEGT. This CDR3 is CASNPGTNTGELFF. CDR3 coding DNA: TGTGCCAGCAACCCAGGGACGAACACCGGGGAGCTGTTTTTT.

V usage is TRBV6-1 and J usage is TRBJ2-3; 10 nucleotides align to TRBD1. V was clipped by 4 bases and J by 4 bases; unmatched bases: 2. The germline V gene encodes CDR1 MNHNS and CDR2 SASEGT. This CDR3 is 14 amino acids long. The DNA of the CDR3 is TGTGCCAGCAGTGGGACAGGGGGAGCAGATACGCAGTATTTT. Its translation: CASSGTGGADTQYF.

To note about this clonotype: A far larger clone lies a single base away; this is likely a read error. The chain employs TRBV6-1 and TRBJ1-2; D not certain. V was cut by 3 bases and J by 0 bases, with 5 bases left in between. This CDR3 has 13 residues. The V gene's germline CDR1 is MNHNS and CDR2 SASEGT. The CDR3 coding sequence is TGTGCCAGCAGTGACGAGACTAACTATGGCTACACCTTC. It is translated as CASSDETNYGYTF.

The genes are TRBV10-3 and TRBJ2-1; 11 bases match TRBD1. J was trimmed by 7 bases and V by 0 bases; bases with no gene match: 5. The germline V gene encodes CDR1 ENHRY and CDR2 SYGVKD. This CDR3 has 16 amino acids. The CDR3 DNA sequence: TGTGCCATCAGTGAGTCGGGGACAGGGGGGAATAATGAGCAGTTCTTC. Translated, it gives CAISESGTGGNNEQFF.

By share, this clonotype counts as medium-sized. The CDR3 reads CASSFTRTRSETQYF. In nucleotides, the CDR3 is TGTGCCAGCAGCTTTACTAGGACGCGGTCGGAGACCCAGTACTTC. The rearrangement joins TRBV7-9 to TRBJ2-5, with TRBD2 as a possible D gene (5 bases). Germline V gene data show CDR1 as SEHNR and CDR2 as FQNEAQ (reference sequence). V lost 3 bases and J lost 5, with 16 bases in between. There are 15 residues in the CDR3.

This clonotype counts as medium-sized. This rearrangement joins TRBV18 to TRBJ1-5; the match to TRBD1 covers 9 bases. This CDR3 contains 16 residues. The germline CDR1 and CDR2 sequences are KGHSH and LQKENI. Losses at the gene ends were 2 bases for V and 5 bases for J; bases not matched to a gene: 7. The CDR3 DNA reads TGTGCCAGCTCACCAGGGACAGGGCTACTGGATCAGCCCCAGCATTTT. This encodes CASSPGTGLLDQPQHF.

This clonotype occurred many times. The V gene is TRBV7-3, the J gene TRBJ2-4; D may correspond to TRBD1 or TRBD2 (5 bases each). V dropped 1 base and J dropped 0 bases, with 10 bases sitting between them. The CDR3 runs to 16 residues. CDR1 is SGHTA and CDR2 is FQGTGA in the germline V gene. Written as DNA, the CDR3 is TGTGCCAGCAGCTTAAATGGGGGATTAGCCAAAAACATTCAGTACTTC. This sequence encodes CASSLNGGLAKNIQYF.

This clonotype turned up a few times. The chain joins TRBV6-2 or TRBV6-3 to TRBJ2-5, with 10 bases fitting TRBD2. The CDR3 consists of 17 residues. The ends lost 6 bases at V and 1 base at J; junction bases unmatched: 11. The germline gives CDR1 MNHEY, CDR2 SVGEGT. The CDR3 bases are TGTGCCAGCAGCTCCCTCCCGGGACTAGCGCGCCAAGAGACCCAGTACTTC. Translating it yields CASSSLPGLARQETQYF.

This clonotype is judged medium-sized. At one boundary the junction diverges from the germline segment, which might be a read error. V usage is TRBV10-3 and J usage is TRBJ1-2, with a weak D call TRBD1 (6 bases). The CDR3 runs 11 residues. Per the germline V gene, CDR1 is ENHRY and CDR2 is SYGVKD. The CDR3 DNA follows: TGTGCCATCAGTGAGTGGGGGGGACAAGCCTTC. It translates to CAISEWGGQAF.

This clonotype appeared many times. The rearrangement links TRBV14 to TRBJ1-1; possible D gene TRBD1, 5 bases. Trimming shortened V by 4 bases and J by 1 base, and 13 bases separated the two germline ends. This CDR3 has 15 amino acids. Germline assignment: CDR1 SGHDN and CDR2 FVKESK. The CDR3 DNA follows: TGTGCCAGCAGCCCTCTGGCAGGGAAGAACACTGAAGCTTTCTTT. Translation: CASSPLAGKNTEAFF.

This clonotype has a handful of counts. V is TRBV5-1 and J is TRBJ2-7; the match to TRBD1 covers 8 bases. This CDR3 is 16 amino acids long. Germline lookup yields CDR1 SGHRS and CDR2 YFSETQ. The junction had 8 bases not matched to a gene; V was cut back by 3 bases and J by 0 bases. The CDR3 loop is CASSWKGQGNSYEQYF. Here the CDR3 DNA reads TGCGCCAGCAGCTGGAAAGGACAGGGCAACTCCTACGAGCAGTACTTC. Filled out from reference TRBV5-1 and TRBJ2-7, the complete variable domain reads KAGVTQTPRYLIKTRGQQVTLSCSPISGHRSVSWYQQTPGQGLQFLFEYFSETQRNKGNFPGRFSGRQFSNSRSEMNVSTLELGDSALYLCASSWKGQGNSYEQYFGPGTRLTVT.

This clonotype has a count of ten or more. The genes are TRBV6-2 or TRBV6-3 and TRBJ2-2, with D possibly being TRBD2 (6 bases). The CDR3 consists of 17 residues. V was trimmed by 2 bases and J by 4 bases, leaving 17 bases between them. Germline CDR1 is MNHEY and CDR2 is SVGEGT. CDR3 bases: TGTGCCAGCAGTTACCCCCTCGGGCGGGGTATCACCGGGGAGCTGTTTTTT. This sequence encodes CASSYPLGRGITGELFF.

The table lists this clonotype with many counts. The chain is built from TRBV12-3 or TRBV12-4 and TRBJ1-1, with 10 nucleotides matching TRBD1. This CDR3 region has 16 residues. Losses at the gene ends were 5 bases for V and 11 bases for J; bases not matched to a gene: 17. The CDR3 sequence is CASSRHTGQGPRGAFF. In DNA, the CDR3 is TGTGCCAGCAGTCGTCACACGGGACAGGGGCCGAGGGGGGCTTTCTTT.

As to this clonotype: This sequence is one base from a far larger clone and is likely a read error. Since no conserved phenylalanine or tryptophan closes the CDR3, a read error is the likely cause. CDR3 loop: CASSYGNNYGYTS. In nucleotides, the CDR3 is TGTGCCAGCAGTTACGGCAACAACTATGGCTACACCTCC. The chain couples TRBV28 to TRBJ1-2; D is unclear. The V end was cut by 4 bases, the J end by 2 bases, with 8 bases between. The CDR3 spans 13 residues. Germline V gene data show CDR1 as MDHEN and CDR2 as SYDVKM.

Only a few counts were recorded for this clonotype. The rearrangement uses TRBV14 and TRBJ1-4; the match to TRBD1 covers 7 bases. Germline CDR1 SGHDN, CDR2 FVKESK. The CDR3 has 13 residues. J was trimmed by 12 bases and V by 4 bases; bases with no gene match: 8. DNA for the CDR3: TGTGCCAGCAGCCGCTCACAGGGGTTTGAACTGTTTTTT. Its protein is CASSRSQGFELFF.

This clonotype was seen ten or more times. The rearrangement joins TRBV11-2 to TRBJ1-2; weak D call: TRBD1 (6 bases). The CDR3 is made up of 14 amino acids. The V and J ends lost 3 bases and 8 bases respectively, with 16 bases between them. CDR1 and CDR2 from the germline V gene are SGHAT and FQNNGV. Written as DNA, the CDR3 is TGTGCCAGCAGCTTTCGAATAGGGGACACAGGCTACACCTTC. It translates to CASSFRIGDTGYTF.

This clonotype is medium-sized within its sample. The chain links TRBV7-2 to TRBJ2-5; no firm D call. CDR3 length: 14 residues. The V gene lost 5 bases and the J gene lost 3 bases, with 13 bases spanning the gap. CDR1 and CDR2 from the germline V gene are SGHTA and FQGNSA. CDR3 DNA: TGTGCCAGCAGCCCTAGGGCGGCTAAAGAGACCCAGTACTTC. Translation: CASSPRAAKETQYF.

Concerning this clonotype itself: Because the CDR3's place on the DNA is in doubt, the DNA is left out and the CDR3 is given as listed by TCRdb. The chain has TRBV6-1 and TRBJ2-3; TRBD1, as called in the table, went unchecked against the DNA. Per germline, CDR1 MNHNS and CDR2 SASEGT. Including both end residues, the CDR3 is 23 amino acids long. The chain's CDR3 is CASSEALLAFFGQGTRLTDTQYF.

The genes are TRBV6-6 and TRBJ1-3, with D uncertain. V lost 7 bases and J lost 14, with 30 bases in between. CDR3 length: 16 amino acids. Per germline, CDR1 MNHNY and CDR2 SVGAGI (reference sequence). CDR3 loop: CASTPSGGVSGKTVYF. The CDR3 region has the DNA TGTGCCAGCACTCCGTCGGGAGGCGTTTCTGGAAAAACCGTATATTTT.

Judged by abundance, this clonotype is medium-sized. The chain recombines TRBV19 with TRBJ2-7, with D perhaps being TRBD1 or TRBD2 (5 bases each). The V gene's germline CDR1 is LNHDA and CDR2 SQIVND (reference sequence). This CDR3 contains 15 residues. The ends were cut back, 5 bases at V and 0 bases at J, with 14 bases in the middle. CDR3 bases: TGTGCCAGTAGTTTAGCCGGGACGGCCTCCTACGAGCAGTACTTC. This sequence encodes CASSLAGTASYEQYF.

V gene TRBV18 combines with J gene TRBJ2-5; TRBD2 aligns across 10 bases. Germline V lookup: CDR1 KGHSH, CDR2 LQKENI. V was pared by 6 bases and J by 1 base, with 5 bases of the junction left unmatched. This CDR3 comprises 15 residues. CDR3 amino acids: CASSTGLARQETQYF. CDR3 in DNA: TGTGCCAGCTCGACGGGACTAGCGCGCCAAGAGACCCAGTACTTC.

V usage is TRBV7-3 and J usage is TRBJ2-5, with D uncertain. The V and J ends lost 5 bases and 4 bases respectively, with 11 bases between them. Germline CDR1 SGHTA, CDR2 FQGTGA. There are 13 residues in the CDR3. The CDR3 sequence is CASSPARSETQYF. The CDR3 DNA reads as TGTGCCAGCAGCCCTGCGCGTTCAGAGACCCAGTACTTC.

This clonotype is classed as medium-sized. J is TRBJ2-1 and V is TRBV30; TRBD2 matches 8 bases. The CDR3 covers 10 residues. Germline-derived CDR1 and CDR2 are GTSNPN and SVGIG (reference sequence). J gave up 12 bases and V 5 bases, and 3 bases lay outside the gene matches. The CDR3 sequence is CAWGTSAQFF. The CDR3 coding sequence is TGTGCCTGGGGGACTAGTGCGCAGTTCTTC.

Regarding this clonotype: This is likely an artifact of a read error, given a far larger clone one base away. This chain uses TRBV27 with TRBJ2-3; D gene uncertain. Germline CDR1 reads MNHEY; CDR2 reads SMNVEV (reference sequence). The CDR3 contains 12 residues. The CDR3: CAGSLGTDTQYF. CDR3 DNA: TGTGCCGGCAGCCTCGGCACAGATACGCAGTATTTT.

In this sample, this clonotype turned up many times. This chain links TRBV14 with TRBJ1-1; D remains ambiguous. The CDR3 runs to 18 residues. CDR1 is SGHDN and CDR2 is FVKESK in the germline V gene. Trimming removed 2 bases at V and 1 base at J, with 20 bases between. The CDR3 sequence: CASSQRLASWGTNTEAFF. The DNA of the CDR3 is TGTGCCAGCAGCCAAAGATTGGCGTCGTGGGGAACGAACACTGAAGCTTTCTTT.

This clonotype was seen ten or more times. The CDR3 DNA follows: TGTGCCAGCAGCTTTAGCGGGGGGGCAATGGAGACCCAGTACTTC. It encodes CASSFSGGAMETQYF. The rearrangement uses TRBV5-4 and TRBJ2-5; the match to TRBD2 covers 11 bases. Trimming at V came to 2 bases and at J to 5 bases, leaving 5 bases not matched to a gene. This CDR3 contains 15 residues. CDR1 and CDR2 (germline): SGHNT, YYREEE (reference sequence).

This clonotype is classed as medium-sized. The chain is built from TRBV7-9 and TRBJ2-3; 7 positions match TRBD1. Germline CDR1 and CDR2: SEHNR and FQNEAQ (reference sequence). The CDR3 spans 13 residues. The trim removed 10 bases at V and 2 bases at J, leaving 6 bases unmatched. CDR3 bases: TGTGCCACCAAGACAGGGCTCACAGATACGCAGTATTTT. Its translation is CATKTGLTDTQYF.

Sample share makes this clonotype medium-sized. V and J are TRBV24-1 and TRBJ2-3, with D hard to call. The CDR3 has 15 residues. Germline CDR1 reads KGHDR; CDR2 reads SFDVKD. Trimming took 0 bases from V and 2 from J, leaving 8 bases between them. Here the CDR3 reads CATSDLNSYTDTQYF. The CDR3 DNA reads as TGTGCCACCAGTGATTTGAACTCGTACACAGATACGCAGTATTTT.

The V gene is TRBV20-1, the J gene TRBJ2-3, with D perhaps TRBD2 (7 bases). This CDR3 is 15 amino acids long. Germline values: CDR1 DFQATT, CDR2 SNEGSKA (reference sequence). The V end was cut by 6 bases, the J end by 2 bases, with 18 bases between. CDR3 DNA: TGCAGTGCCCCACGGACGGGGGGCACCACAGATACGCAGTATTTT. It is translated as CSAPRTGGTTDTQYF.

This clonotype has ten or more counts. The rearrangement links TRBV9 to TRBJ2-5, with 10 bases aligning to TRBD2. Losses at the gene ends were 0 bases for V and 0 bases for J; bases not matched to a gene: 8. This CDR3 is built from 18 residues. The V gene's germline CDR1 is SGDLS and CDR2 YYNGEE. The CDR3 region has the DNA TGTGCCAGCAGCGTAGTACTCCAGACTAGCGGGTACCAAGAGACCCAGTACTTC. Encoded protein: CASSVVLQTSGYQETQYF.